The sequence of this T cell receptor (beta chain) was determined in a study of T-cell reconstitution after alpha-beta-depleted transplantation in children. The authors prepared the TCRbeta library with unique molecular identifiers. TCRdb re-derived calls from the PCR reads in MiXCR, one entry per CDR3 protein. The data show 600,000 to 700,000 distinct CDR3 sequences, around 13% seen once. Study results and caveats: By about two months after transplant, alpha-beta T cells reportedly arose from several hundred graft clones that had expanded. T-cell numbers and diversity, one year after transplant, stemmed largely from T cells that were newly produced. The high TCRbeta diversity at day 60 in some patients came from surviving recipient T cells and thymic progenitors.

On this clonotype itself: What it recognizes is unknown.

This CDR3 comprises 16 residues. Trimming removed 5 bases from V and 5 bases from J, with 20 bases in between. The V gene's germline CDR1 is SGHTA and CDR2 FQGNSA. This sequence originates from a girl aged 2-9 years with congenital amegakaryocytic thrombocytopenia, due to receive a stem cell transplant. The V gene is TRBV7-2, the J gene TRBJ2-3; maybe TRBD2 (5 bases). Sequenced here: PBMCs, sampled before TCRalphabeta/CD19-depleted stem cell transplant. This chain's CDR3 is CASSPNALGSGDTQYF. The DNA of the CDR3 is TGTGCCAGCAGCCCCAACGCCCTAGGGAGTGGAGATACGCAGTATTTT.